These 9 T cell receptor beta chains came from one sample sequenced in a study of T cells after yellow fever vaccination. Each CDR3 protein gets one entry after TCRdb re-called the 5' RACE reads with MiXCR. The sample yields around 310,000 distinct CDR3 sequences, about 4% seen once. The sample here was PBMCs, taken 5 days after the yellow fever booster vaccination. The receptors were gathered from a man between 18 and 35 years old who received the YFV17D yellow fever vaccine.

This clonotype has ten or more counts. The chain employs TRBV29-1 and TRBJ1-2; no firm D call. V was cut by 5 bases and J by 0 bases, with 7 bases left in between. This CDR3 spans 12 amino acids. Germline loops: CDR1 SQVTM, CDR2 ANQGSEA. Here the CDR3 DNA reads TGCAGCGTTCCGGAAGCTAACTATGGCTACACCTTC. Translation gives CSVPEANYGYTF. Supplemented by reference TRBV29-1 and TRBJ1-2, the full variable domain reads SAVISQKPSRDICQRGTSLTIQCQVDSQVTMMFWYRQQPGQSLTLIATANQGSEATYESGFVIDKFPISRPNLTFSTLTVSNMSPEDSSIYLCSVPEANYGYTFGSGTRLTVV.

The rearrangement uses TRBV11-2 and TRBJ2-3; TRBD2 matches at 9 bases. Germline V gene data show CDR1 as SGHAT and CDR2 as FQNNGV. The CDR3 loop spans 15 amino acids. After removal of 4 bases from V and 0 bases from J, the junction contained 2 bases not matched to a gene. CDR3 region: CASSWRGGSTDTQYF. The CDR3 DNA is TGTGCCAGCAGCTGGCGGGGGGGCAGCACAGATACGCAGTATTTT. The whole variable domain, remainder taken from reference TRBV11-2 and TRBJ2-3, is EAGVAQSPRYKIIEKRQSVAFWCNPISGHATLYWYQQILGQGPKLLIQFQNNGVVDDSQLPKDRFSAERLKGVDSTLKIQPAKLEDSAVYLCASSWRGGSTDTQYFGPGTRLTVL.

In its sample, this clonotype was seen a few times. This sequence joins TRBV9 and TRBJ2-7; TRBD2 matches 10 bases. The CDR3 covers 15 residues. V gave up 0 bases and J gave up 3 bases; unmatched junction bases: 3. From germline, CDR1 is SGDLS and CDR2 YYNGEE. In nucleotides, the CDR3 is TGTGCCAGCAGCGTAGGCCCTAGCGGGGGCTACGAGCAGTACTTC. This encodes CASSVGPSGGYEQYF.

In this sample, this clonotype turned up many times. V gene TRBV12-3 or TRBV12-4 combines with J gene TRBJ1-4; no reliable D call. The CDR3 is 13 residues long. V lost 5 bases and J 11 bases, leaving 15 bases between the germline ends. Here the CDR3 reads CASSVDGVRKLFF. CDR3 coding DNA: TGTGCCAGCAGTGTCGACGGCGTCCGGAAACTGTTTTTT.

The rearrangement links TRBV12-3 or TRBV12-4 to TRBJ1-1; no firm D call. V was clipped by 5 bases and J by 1 base, with 8 bases between them. The CDR3 consists of 13 residues. This CDR3 is CASSPTRNTEAFF. CDR3 nucleotide sequence: TGTGCCAGCAGTCCAACTAGGAACACTGAAGCTTTCTTT.

CDR3 amino acids: CASSEQQGYTEAFF. The CDR3 DNA follows: TGTGCCAGCAGTGAACAGCAGGGGTACACTGAAGCTTTCTTT. V is TRBV6-1 and J is TRBJ1-1; possible D gene TRBD1, 6 bases. This CDR3 has 14 amino acids. Trimming left V 2 bases short and J 3 bases short, with 10 bases between. CDR1 is MNHNS, CDR2 SASEGT, per germline.

This clonotype was observed many times. The chain employs TRBV4-1 and TRBJ2-7; TRBD1 matches at 7 bases. The V gene's germline CDR1 is MGHRA and CDR2 YSYEKL. Trimming took 1 base from V and 3 from J; bases not matched to a gene: 3. The CDR3 runs 14 residues. The CDR3 bases are TGCGCCAGCAGCCAAGGGGACAGCAACTACGAGCAGTACTTC. The encoded protein is CASSQGDSNYEQYF.

The table lists this clonotype with many counts. The J gene is TRBJ2-7, the V gene TRBV4-2; 9 positions match TRBD1. After removal of 4 bases from V and 0 bases from J, the junction contained 10 bases not matched to a gene. This CDR3 has 17 residues. From germline, CDR1 is LGHNA and CDR2 YNFKEQ. The CDR3: CASSLRMDRGHSYEQYF. Here the CDR3 DNA reads TGTGCCAGCAGCCTTCGCATGGACAGGGGACACTCCTACGAGCAGTACTTC.

The chain joins TRBV7-2 to TRBJ2-3; D gene uncertain. The V and J ends lost 3 bases and 3 bases respectively, with 10 bases between them. Germline values: CDR1 SGHTA, CDR2 FQGNSA. The CDR3 is made up of 14 amino acids. The CDR3 DNA reads as TGTGCCAGCAGCTTTCGCCTGGGAACAGATACGCAGTATTTT. Its translation: CASSFRLGTDTQYF.